The TCR beta chain described here comes from a study of CD8+CD57+ T cells in acquired aplastic anemia. Study-wide results and limits: Researchers report that about 28 CD8+ CDR3 sequences appeared in both patients and controls.

The length of the CDR3 is 15 residues. V was shortened by 3 bases and J by 5 bases, with 20 bases between the two germline ends. Per germline, CDR1 DFQATT and CDR2 SNEGSKA (reference sequence). This clonotype was recorded at least ten times. The antigen remains unidentified. By flow cytometry, patients selected for sequencing had shown an expansion of CD8+CD57+ cells. Genomic DNA served as template for TCR beta VDJ and CDR3 profiling. Each CDR3 protein is one row after TCRdb ran MiXCR on the reads. Among hundreds of thousands of distinct CDR3 sequences, 45% to 65% were seen once, and the ten largest hold 1.3%.

Sequencing was performed on sorted CD4+, CD8+, or CD8+CD57+ T cells (not recorded which) from PBMCs. The chain couples TRBV20-1 to TRBJ2-7, with D perhaps TRBD2 (7 bases). The TCR comes from a human donor with aplastic anemia. The CDR3: CSASKGGTLGNEQYF. In nucleotides, the CDR3 is TGCAGTGCTAGTAAGGGGGGGACCCTCGGGAACGAGCAGTACTTC.